Listed below are T cell receptor beta chains from one sample, sequenced in a study of beta chain features in type 1 diabetes. Profiling relied on immunoSEQ multiplex PCR, and the TCRdb table lists in-frame clones only, not all of them. The data hold roughly 70,000 clones, with just under 50% observed a single time. Input material: central memory CD4+ T cells from blood. These receptors originate from a man younger than 40 with type 1 diabetes. Both conserved end residues are part of each CDR3. D genes are given only for firm matches. For some rows the clone size is stated as once, few or many, or as a class when expanded; others skip it.

J,D,size,V,DNA,CDR3
TRBJ2-3,TRBD1,-,TRBV5-1,TGCGCCAGCAGACCCGGGACAGGGACAGATACGCAGTATTTT,CASRPGTGTDTQYF
TRBJ2-5,TRBD1,few,TRBV27,TGTGCCAGCAGTTCAATAAACAGGGGAAAAGAGACCCAGTACTTC,CASSSINRGKETQYF
TRBJ1-1,-,-,TRBV7-6,TGTGCCAGCAGCTTTGGGGGAGGCACTGAAGCTTTCTTT,CASSFGGGTEAFF
TRBJ2-5,-,-,TRBV5-1,TGCGCCAGCGCGTTATTAGAAGAGACCCAGTACTTC,CASALLEETQYF
TRBJ2-6,TRBD1,few,TRBV25-1,TGTGCCAGCAGTGATTCCGGGACAGCGAGCGTCCTGACTTTC,CASSDSGTASVLTF
TRBJ1-4,-,-,TRBV6-1,TGTGCCAGCGCCCATGGGGGGACAACTAATGAAAAACTGTTTTTT,CASAHGGTTNEKLFF
TRBJ1-4,TRBD1,-,TRBV19,TGTGCCAGTAGTATTTTACAGGGGGCCAATGAAAAACTGTTTTTT,CASSILQGANEKLFF
TRBJ1-2,-,-,TRBV2,TGTGCCAGCAGTGACCCGACAGGCGCTGGTGGCTACACCTTC,CASSDPTGAGGYTF
TRBJ2-3,-,-,TRBV5-1,TGCGCCAGCAGTGTTACGGGTGATACGCAGTATTTT,CASSVTGDTQYF
TRBJ2-3,TRBD2,-,TRBV7-9,TGTGCCGCCCGACGGGAGGGTGATACGCAGTATTTT,CAARREGDTQYF
TRBJ2-1,TRBD2,few,TRBV5-1,TGCGCCAGCAGCTTTCAAAGGGGGACTAGCGGAAAGCCCTCCTACAATGAGCAGTTCTTC,CASSFQRGTSGKPSYNEQFF
TRBJ2-7,TRBD1,-,TRBV18,TGTGCCAGCTCACCAGGGACAGGATCCTACGAGCAGTACTTC,CASSPGTGSYEQYF
TRBJ1-2,-,few,TRBV7-2,TGTGCCAGCAGCCCAAGCAGGGAAGCCATCTATGGCTACACCTTC,CASSPSREAIYGYTF
TRBJ2-1,-,-,TRBV6-5,TGTGCCAGCAGTCCCTACAGGGTATCCTTAAATGAGCAGTTCTTC,CASSPYRVSLNEQFF
TRBJ2-3,-,-,TRBV19,TGTGCCAGTAGTCCCTCCCGAGGTAGCACAGATACGCAGTATTTT,CASSPSRGSTDTQYF
TRBJ2-7,TRBD2,-,TRBV11-2,TGTGCCAGCAGCTTGTGGGTAGCGGGGGTCTACGAGCAGTACTTC,CASSLWVAGVYEQYF
TRBJ2-3,TRBD2,few,TRBV5-5,TGTGCCAGCAGCTTGACTTCTAGCGGGGTCACAGATACGCAGTATTTT,CASSLTSSGVTDTQYF
TRBJ2-3,TRBD2,-,TRBV5-1,TGCGCCAGCACTCGGGGGGAGGGCACAGATACGCAGTATTTT,CASTRGEGTDTQYF
TRBJ2-7,-,-,TRBV6-5,TGTGCCAGCAGTCGGAGCGGAACCTCCTACGAGCAGTACTTC,CASSRSGTSYEQYF
TRBJ2-1,TRBD1,-,TRBV29-1,TGCAGCGCTCACCTAGGGACAGGACACAATGAGCAGTTCTTC,CSAHLGTGHNEQFF
TRBJ2-2,TRBD1,-,TRBV18,TGTGCCAGCTCACCGGGACGACAGGGAAGGTTCACCGGGGAGCTGTTTTTT,CASSPGRQGRFTGELFF
TRBJ2-7,-,-,TRBV2,TGTGCCAGCAGAGAGGGCAGTTACTACGAGCAGTACTTC,CASREGSYYEQYF
TRBJ1-1,TRBD1,-,TRBV5-1,TGCGCCAGCAGCCCGGACAGGGGACAGACTGAAGCTTTCTTT,CASSPDRGQTEAFF
TRBJ2-3,TRBD2,-,TRBV29-1,TGCAGCGTTAGCAGCGGGAGTACAGATACGCAGTATTTT,CSVSSGSTDTQYF
TRBJ2-7,-,-,TRBV29-1,TGCAGCGTCGCTCCGACATCTTACGAGCAGTACTTC,CSVAPTSYEQYF
TRBJ2-7,TRBD2,-,TRBV7-2,TGTGCCAGCAGCTTCCCGGGACTAGCGGCCTACGAGCAGTACTTC,CASSFPGLAAYEQYF
TRBJ1-1,TRBD1,-,TRBV18,TGTGCCAGCTCACTCGGACAGGGGAACACTGAAGCTTTCTTT,CASSLGQGNTEAFF
TRBJ2-7,TRBD1,-,TRBV7-2,TGTGCCAGCAGCTTTCGGACAGGGAGCGAGCAGTACTTC,CASSFRTGSEQYF
TRBJ2-2,TRBD2,-,TRBV5-1,TGCGCCAGCCGACTAGCGGGAGGGAACACCGGGGAGCTGTTTTTT,CASRLAGGNTGELFF
TRBJ2-2,-,few,TRBV29-1,TGCAGCGTTGGCCCAGCGGAGATCACCGGGGAGCTGTTTTTT,CSVGPAEITGELFF
TRBJ1-1,-,-,TRBV19,TGTGCCAGTAGTATGTTTGGAGGAACCTTGAATAGTAAAGAAGCTTTCTTT,CASSMFGGTLNSKEAFF
TRBJ2-2,-,-,TRBV7-9,TGTGCCAGCAGCTGGGTGGAGGCCGGGGAGCTGTTTTTT,CASSWVEAGELFF
TRBJ2-7,TRBD2,-,TRBV6-5,TGTGCCAGCAGTCAGGCGGGAGGTAGCGAGCAGTACTTC,CASSQAGGSEQYF
TRBJ2-2,-,-,TRBV12-5,TGTGCTAGTGGTTTGACAGACAGGATACTCGGGGAGCTGTTTTTT,CASGLTDRILGELFF
TRBJ2-5,TRBD1,-,TRBV15,TGTGCCACCAGCATTGGGACAGACCAAGAGACCCAGTACTTC,CATSIGTDQETQYF
TRBJ2-5,TRBD2,once,TRBV2,TGTGCCAGCAGTGAATCGGGTGGAGGACTAGCGATATCGGGAGAGACCCAGTACTTC,CASSESGGGLAISGETQYF
TRBJ2-7,TRBD2,-,TRBV6-5,TGTGCCAGCAGCCCGGGGGGAAACTACGAGCAGTACTTC,CASSPGGNYEQYF
TRBJ2-1,-,-,TRBV21-1,TGTGCCAGCAGCAAAGTCGGAAAAGCGGGGGAGGACGCGGGGCAGTTCTTC,CASSKVGKAGEDAGQFF
TRBJ2-4,TRBD1,few,TRBV15,TGTGCCACCAGCAGGACAGGGGACGCCAAAAACATTCAGTACTTC,CATSRTGDAKNIQYF
TRBJ1-1,-,-,TRBV29-1,TGCAGCGTTGAAGGGCAGTTGAACACTGAAGCTTTCTTT,CSVEGQLNTEAFF
TRBJ2-1,-,-,TRBV5-1,TGCGCCAGCAGCTCTCCCGGGACAAGCAGCAATGAGCAGTTCTTC,CASSSPGTSSNEQFF
TRBJ1-5,-,-,TRBV19,TGTGCCAGTAGTATCCGGACAGGCAATCAGCCCCAGCATTTT,CASSIRTGNQPQHF
TRBJ2-5,-,-,TRBV4-1,TGCGCCAGCAGCAGGCGCCAGGGTGACCAAGAGACCCAGTACTTC,CASSRRQGDQETQYF
TRBJ2-1,TRBD2,-,TRBV11-3,TGTGCCAGCAGCTCCGCTAGCGGGGCTCACAATGAGCAGTTCTTC,CASSSASGAHNEQFF
TRBJ2-3,TRBD2,few,TRBV27,TGTGCCAGCAGTGCTGTCACCGGGAGGGGGTGGACAGATACGCAGTACTTT,CASSAVTGRGWTDTQYF
TRBJ2-7,TRBD1,few,TRBV5-8,TGTGCCAGCGGGGGACAGGGCGAGCAGTACTTC,CASGGQGEQYF
TRBJ1-1,-,-,TRBV4-1,TGCGCCAGCAGCCAAGCTCCGATTGATAACAGGGAGGCTTTCTTT,CASSQAPIDNREAFF
TRBJ2-2,TRBD2,-,TRBV10-1,TGCGCCAGCAGTGAGACTAGCGGGGGCCTCACCGGGGAGCTGTTTTTT,CASSETSGGLTGELFF
TRBJ1-5,-,few,TRBV18,TGTGCCAGCTTACAGGGAGAAGATCAGCCCCAGCATTTT,CASLQGEDQPQHF
TRBJ2-5,-,few,TRBV4-1,TGCGCCAGCAGCCAAGATCGACTCCAAGAGACCCAGTACTTC,CASSQDRLQETQYF
TRBJ1-5,TRBD1,few,TRBV2,TGTGCCAGCAGTCGGGACAGGGGGGATCAGCCCCAGCATTTT,CASSRDRGDQPQHF
TRBJ1-4,-,-,TRBV29-1,TGCAGCGCCCAAACGCAGGCTGAAAAACTGTTTTTT,CSAQTQAEKLFF
TRBJ2-3,TRBD1,-,TRBV7-9,TGTGCCAGCAGCCCCCCGGGGCAGGGGGGCACAGATACGCAGTATTTT,CASSPPGQGGTDTQYF
TRBJ2-1,-,few,TRBV21-1,TGTGCCAGCAGCAAAGAGGCTAATTCGGCGGCGCCCTACAATGAGCAGTTCTTC,CASSKEANSAAPYNEQFF
TRBJ1-3,-,few,TRBV6-5,TGTGCCAGCAGTTCCTTGTCCTTGAGCTCTGGAAACACCATATATTTT,CASSSLSLSSGNTIYF
TRBJ1-2,TRBD1,few,TRBV5-1,TGCGCCAGCAGCTTGGGGGCCGGGACAGGGACCTATGGCTACACCTTC,CASSLGAGTGTYGYTF